The following is a T cell receptor beta chain sequence with its context. CDR1 MNHEY and CDR2 SVGAGI come from the germline V gene. The V and J ends lost 7 bases and 4 bases respectively, with 11 bases between them. This CDR3 contains 13 residues. Per the authors' pipeline: Amplification of reference gene primers provided the estimated nucleated cell counts. Profiled with immunoSEQ multiplex PCR; TCRdb holds only in-frame clones, not every one. The D gene and trimming were derived from the DNA, and the V and J assignments and clone size from that table. The sample shows roughly 300,000 clones, 65% to 90% of them seen only once. This specimen belongs to a study of blood T cell repertoires in COVID-19. Study as a whole: Researchers got acute and convalescent COVID-19 samples from the United States, Italy and Spain. Sample material is recorded as cDNA or gDNA derived from T cells, B-cell-depleted T cells, or PBMCs.

This rearrangement joins TRBV6-5 to TRBJ2-1, with D hard to call. The sequencing input was peripheral blood. This clonotype originated in a human donor in a cohort sampled during active COVID-19. In nucleotides, the CDR3 is TGTGCCAGCACCCGAAGCCGGTACAATGAGCAGTTCTTC. This gives the protein CASTRSRYNEQFF.